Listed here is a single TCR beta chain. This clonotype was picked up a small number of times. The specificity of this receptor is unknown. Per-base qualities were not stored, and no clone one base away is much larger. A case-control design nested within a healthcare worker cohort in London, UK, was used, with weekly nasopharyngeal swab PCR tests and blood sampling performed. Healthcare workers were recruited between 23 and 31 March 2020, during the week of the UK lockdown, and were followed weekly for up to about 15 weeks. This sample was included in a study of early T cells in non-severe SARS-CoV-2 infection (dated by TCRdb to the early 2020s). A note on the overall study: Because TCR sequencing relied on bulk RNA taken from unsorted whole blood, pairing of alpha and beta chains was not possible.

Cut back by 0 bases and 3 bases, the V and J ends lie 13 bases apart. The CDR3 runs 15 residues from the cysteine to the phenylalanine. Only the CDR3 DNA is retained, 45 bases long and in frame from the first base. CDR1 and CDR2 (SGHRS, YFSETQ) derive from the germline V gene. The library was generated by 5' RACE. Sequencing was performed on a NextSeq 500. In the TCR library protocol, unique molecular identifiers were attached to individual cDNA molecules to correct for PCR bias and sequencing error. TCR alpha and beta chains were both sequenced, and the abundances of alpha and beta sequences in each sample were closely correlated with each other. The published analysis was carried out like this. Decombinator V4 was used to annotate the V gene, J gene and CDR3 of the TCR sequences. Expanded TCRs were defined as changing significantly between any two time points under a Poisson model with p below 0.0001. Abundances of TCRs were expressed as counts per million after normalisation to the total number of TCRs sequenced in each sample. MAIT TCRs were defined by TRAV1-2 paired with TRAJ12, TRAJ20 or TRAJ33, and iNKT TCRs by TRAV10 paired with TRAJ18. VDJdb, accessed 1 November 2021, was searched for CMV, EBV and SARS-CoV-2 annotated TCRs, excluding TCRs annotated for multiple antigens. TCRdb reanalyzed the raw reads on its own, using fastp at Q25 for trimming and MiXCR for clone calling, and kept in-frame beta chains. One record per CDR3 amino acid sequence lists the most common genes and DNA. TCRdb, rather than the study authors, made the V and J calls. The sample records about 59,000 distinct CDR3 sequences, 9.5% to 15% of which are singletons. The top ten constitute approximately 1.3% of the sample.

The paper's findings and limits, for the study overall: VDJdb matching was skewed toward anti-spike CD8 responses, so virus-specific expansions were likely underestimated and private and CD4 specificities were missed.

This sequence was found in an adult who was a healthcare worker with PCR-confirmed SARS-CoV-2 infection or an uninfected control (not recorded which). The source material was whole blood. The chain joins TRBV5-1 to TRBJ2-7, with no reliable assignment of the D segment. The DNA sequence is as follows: TGCGCCAGCAGCTTGGTAGGAAAGTTCGACTACGAGCAGTACTTC. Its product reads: CASSLVGKFDYEQYF.